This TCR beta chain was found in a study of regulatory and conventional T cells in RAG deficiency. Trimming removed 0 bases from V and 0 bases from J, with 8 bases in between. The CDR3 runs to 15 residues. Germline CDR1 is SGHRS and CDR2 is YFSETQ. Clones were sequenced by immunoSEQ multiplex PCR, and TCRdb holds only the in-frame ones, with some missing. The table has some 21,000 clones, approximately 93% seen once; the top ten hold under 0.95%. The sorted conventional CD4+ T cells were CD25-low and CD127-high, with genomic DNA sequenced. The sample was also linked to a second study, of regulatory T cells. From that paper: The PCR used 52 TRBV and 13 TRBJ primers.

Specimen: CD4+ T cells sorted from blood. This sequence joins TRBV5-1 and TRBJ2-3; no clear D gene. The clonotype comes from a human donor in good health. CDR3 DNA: TGCGCCAGCAGCTTGGACGGCATTAGCACAGATACGCAGTATTTT. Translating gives CASSLDGISTDTQYF.